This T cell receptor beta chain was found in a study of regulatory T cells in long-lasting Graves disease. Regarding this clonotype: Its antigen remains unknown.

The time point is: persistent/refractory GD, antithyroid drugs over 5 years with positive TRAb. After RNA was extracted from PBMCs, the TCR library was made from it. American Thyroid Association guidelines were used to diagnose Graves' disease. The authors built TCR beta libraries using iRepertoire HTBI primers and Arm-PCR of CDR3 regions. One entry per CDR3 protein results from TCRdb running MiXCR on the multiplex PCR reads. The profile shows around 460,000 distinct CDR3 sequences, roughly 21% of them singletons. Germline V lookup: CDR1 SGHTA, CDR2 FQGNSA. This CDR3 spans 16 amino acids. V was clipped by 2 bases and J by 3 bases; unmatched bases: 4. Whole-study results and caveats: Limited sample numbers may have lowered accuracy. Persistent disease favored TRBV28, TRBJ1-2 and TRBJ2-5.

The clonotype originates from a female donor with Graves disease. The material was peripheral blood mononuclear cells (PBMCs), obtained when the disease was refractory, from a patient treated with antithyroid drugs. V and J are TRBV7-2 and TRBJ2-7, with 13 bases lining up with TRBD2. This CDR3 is CASSLLGLAGSYEQYF. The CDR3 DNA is TGTGCCAGCAGCTTATTGGGACTAGCGGGAAGCTACGAGCAGTACTTC. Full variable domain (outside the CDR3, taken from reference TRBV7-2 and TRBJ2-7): GAGVSQSPSNKVTEKGKDVELRCDPISGHTALYWYRQSLGQGLEFLIYFQGNSAPDKSGLPSDRFSAERTGGSVSTLTIQRTQQEDSAVYLCASSLLGLAGSYEQYFGPGTRLTVT.